This TCR beta chain is drawn from a study of T cell repertoires in cytomegalovirus infection. Study context: Indicated by public TCR beta signatures were CMV infection and matching HLA type.

In germline, CDR1 is SGHAT, CDR2 FQNNGV. CDR3 length equals 14 residues. V lost 5 bases, J lost 4 bases, and 14 bases lay in between. On this clonotype: Its antigen is currently unknown.

TCRdb independently ran MiXCR on the reads; one entry per CDR3 protein. This table holds about 920,000 distinct CDR3 sequences, less than 35% found once. The chain employs TRBV11-2 and TRBJ2-5; D may be TRBD2 (6 bases). The receptor's source is a human donor in good health (CMV status not recorded). Some clones in this sample may be carry-over from other donors' samples. The sample here was cultured CD8+ T cells from PBMCs, taken from culture after CMV antigen stimulation. The CDR3 protein is CASSPDWRGETQYF. In DNA, the CDR3 is TGTGCCAGCAGCCCAGATTGGAGGGGAGAGACCCAGTACTTC.